Sequencing of this TCR beta chain was carried out in a study of T cells in narcolepsy. Study overall: Patients with NT1 or NT2 and healthy control donors were enrolled. Findings and limits, study-wide: Blood of same and different patients, but not healthy controls, reportedly held recurring autoreactive clonotypes.

Germline CDR1 reads SGHRS; CDR2 reads YFSETQ. Trimming left V 4 bases short and J 6 bases short, with 17 bases between. This CDR3 contains 14 residues. Profiled with immunoSEQ multiplex PCR; TCRdb holds only in-frame clones, not every one. The sample consists of about 31,000 clones, roughly 78% of them appearing once. Comment on this clone: The antigen remains unidentified.

Material: CD45RA- memory CD4+ T cells from PBMCs. The sequence was obtained from a human donor with narcolepsy. The chain has TRBV5-1 and TRBJ2-7; TRBD1 might be the D (6 bases). The CDR3 coding sequence is TGCGCCAGCAGCACCCGGGACAAGGCAAGCGAGCAGTACTTC. Its translation: CASSTRDKASEQYF.